This T cell receptor beta chain was identified during a study of T cell responses to AZD1222 COVID-19 vaccine. Study background: Second-dose intervals near 4 or 12 weeks were combined.

The table came from immunoSEQ multiplex PCR; TCRdb's copy has only in-frame clones and leaves some out. The repertoire holds over 90,000 clones, with 90% to 95% as singletons. For this clone: Its cognate antigen is unknown.

Points from the study as a whole: Along spike, vaccine-associated CD4 TCRs were found throughout, with dominance at 160-218 and 743-854. Sampling that yielded the repertoires occurred only after the peak T cell response. Donors, mostly white British, included more females; clonal diversity was possibly underestimated.

V shed 1 base and J shed 5 bases, with 9 bases lying between them. The germline V gene encodes CDR1 KGHSH and CDR2 LQKENI. The CDR3 runs 13 residues. This receptor was identified in an adult in good health. This specimen consisted of peripheral blood, obtained on day 0 of AZD1222 vaccination. The V and J genes are TRBV18 and TRBJ2-7; no definite D call. CDR3 nucleotide sequence: TGTGCCAGCTCACCACGAGGTGATAACGAGCAGTACTTC. Translation gives CASSPRGDNEQYF. Supplemented by reference TRBV18 and TRBJ2-7, the full variable domain reads NAGVMQNPRHLVRRRGQEARLRCSPMKGHSHVYWYRQLPEEGLKFMVYLQKENIIDESGMPKERFSAEFPKEGPSILRIQQVVRGDSAAYFCASSPRGDNEQYFGPGTRLTVT.